This TCR beta chain comes out of a study of shared clonotypes between healthy human individuals. Study-wide results and limits: What naive subsets generally showed was a larger estimated richness than memory subsets showed. Sequencing of the sorted subsets was shown by rarefaction to be incomplete despite large depth.

As originally analysed: ImmunoSEQ gave junction-only sequences without quality scores, so filtering differed. Clones were read by immunoSEQ multiplex PCR, and TCRdb kept only the in-frame ones, dropping some. D and trimming come from the DNA, and the V and J calls and clone size come from that table. The repertoire holds over 2,000,000 clones, with over 85% as singletons. In regard to this clone: Its antigen is still unknown.

Looked up from germline, CDR1 is SGHDN and CDR2 is FVKESK. After removal of 5 bases from V and 3 bases from J, the junction contained 16 bases not matched to a gene. The CDR3 has 18 residues. Naive CD8 isolation took CD45RO-negative cells positively selected for CCR7 and excluded terminally differentiated effector memory CD45RA+ cells. This TCR was sampled from a man between 18 and 29 years old in good health. Some clones in this sample may be carry-over from other donors' samples. Sequencing used naive CD8+ T cells from PBMCs. The V and J genes are TRBV14 and TRBJ2-1; 7 nucleotides line up with TRBD1. The CDR3: CASSDSPAGGFFYNEQFF. The CDR3, as DNA: TGTGCCAGCAGCGATAGTCCGGCAGGGGGTTTTTTCTACAATGAGCAGTTCTTC.